This T cell receptor beta chain was found in a study of cytomegalovirus exposure and HLA in healthy donors. The CDR3 is 13 residues long. V lost 2 bases, J lost 7 bases, and 10 bases lay in between. Per germline, CDR1 SGHKS and CDR2 YYEKEE (reference sequence). As for the donors, each was a healthy bone marrow donor. The study's findings and limits: The authors later linked a missense DCLRE1C variant to TCR beta V- and J-gene trimming.

Vbeta (60) and Jbeta (13) primers were used in the PCR. Assay: immunoSEQ multiplex PCR; the TCRdb copy retains only in-frame clones and omits some. The sample has about 190,000 clones; about four fifths are singletons. As for this clone: As yet, its antigen is unknown.

Sequencing was done on a sample of PBMCs. The V gene is TRBV5-5, the J gene TRBJ1-5; no firm D call. The origin of this receptor is a man aged 30-40 years in good health and CMV-seropositive. Here the CDR3 reads CASSLGVGQPQHF. The DNA of the CDR3 is TGTGCCAGCAGCTTAGGAGTTGGCCAGCCCCAGCATTTT.